This T cell receptor beta chain was obtained from a study of blood T cell repertoires in COVID-19. Under the authors' procedure: Reference gene primer amplification gave estimated nucleated cell counts. Method: immunoSEQ multiplex PCR; TCRdb's copy keeps in-frame clones and lacks some. V and J calls and clone size come straight from that table; D and trimming were deduced from the DNA. There are hundreds of thousands of clones in the sample; roughly 89% occur only once, and 6% lies in the top ten. Donors were grouped by their self-reported clinical history. Two negative PCRs, clearance, or symptom resolution were required of recovered Cohort 3 donors. This CDR3 is built from 17 residues. With 4 bases removed from V and 6 bases from J, the gap between germline ends came to 19 bases. Germline V gives CDR1 LGHDT, CDR2 YNNKEL (reference sequence).

The rearrangement joins TRBV3-1 (or the pseudogene TRBV3-2) to TRBJ1-6, with a weak D call TRBD1 (5 bases). The sequence was obtained from a woman in her forties who had recovered from COVID-19. The sequencing input was PBMCs or T cells enriched from blood (not recorded which). CDR3 amino acids: CASSLRGGRSPNSPLHF. The CDR3 DNA reads as TGTGCCAGCAGCCTTCGGGGGGGAAGGTCCCCTAATTCACCCCTCCACTTT.